Included here is one T cell receptor (beta chain) sequence, with context. These data originate in a study of blood T cell repertoires in COVID-19. Looking at the study overall: Acute and convalescent COVID-19 specimens originated in the United States, Italy and Spain. Sources were T cells, B-cell-depleted T cells, or PBMCs; the material itself was cDNA or gDNA.

The data were produced by immunoSEQ multiplex PCR, yet TCRdb's version contains in-frame clones alone and is incomplete. The repertoire consists of about 98,000 clones, with about nine tenths occurring once and the leading ten covering 10%. Trimming removed 0 bases from V and 2 bases from J, with 12 bases in between. The CDR3 contains 16 residues. Germline V lookup: CDR1 MNHEY, CDR2 SVGAGI. Sequences were obtained from peripheral blood. This clonotype was sampled from a man aged 50-60 years with acute or convalescent COVID-19. V gene TRBV6-5 combines with J gene TRBJ2-3, with D hard to call. This CDR3 is CASSYSYNSHTDTQYF. The CDR3 DNA reads TGTGCCAGCAGTTACTCGTACAACAGCCACACAGATACGCAGTATTTT.